This TCR beta chain was obtained from a study of shared clonotypes between healthy human individuals. Study-level information: Per-donor plates numbered three CD4 naive, three CD4 memory, two CD8 naive and one CD8 memory. Study-wide findings and caveats: Depth of sequencing was expected to influence donor clonotype sharing. A limitation of the genetic and exposure-history diversity represented arose from few donors.

Per the germline V gene, CDR1 is LGHNA and CDR2 is YNFKEQ. Trimming took 0 bases from V and 5 from J; bases not matched to a gene: 4. CDR3 length: 15 amino acids. In the case of this clone: Its antigen is currently unknown.

Data came from immunoSEQ multiplex PCR; TCRdb stores just in-frame clones and leaves some out. The sample lists some 2 million clones; about 95% were seen once. Sequences were obtained from naive CD4+ T cells sorted from blood. Indicated subset: CD45RA+ positively selected. The TCR comes from a man aged 18 to 30 in good health. V gene TRBV4-2 combines with J gene TRBJ2-1; 7 nucleotides match TRBD1. The CDR3 spells CASSQESDRDNEQFF. The CDR3, as DNA: TGTGCCAGCAGCCAAGAGTCAGACAGGGACAATGAGCAGTTCTTC.